Below, 27 T cell receptor beta chains from the same sample are listed, as sequenced in a study of blood T cell repertoires in COVID-19. Profiled with immunoSEQ multiplex PCR; TCRdb holds only in-frame clones, not every one. Seen here are around 700,000 clones, about 87% observed once, and the top ten hold over 0.2%. The sample comprised peripheral blood. All receptors come from a woman aged 18-29 years with acute or convalescent COVID-19.

The chain recombines TRBV7-6 with TRBJ1-5; 7 nucleotides match TRBD1. The CDR3 runs 15 residues. With V trimmed by 4 bases and J by 5 bases, 8 bases remained unmatched. Germline V gene lookup returns CDR1 SGHVS and CDR2 FNYEAQ. The CDR3 bases are TGTGCCAGCAGCTCCGAGACAGGGAATCATCAGCCCCAGCATTTT. Protein: CASSSETGNHQPQHF.

This sequence joins TRBV12-3 or TRBV12-4 and TRBJ2-3, with a weak D call TRBD2 (5 bases). V was cut by 3 bases and J by 6 bases, with 10 bases left in between. The CDR3 is made up of 13 amino acids. This CDR3 reads CASSFGGSDTQYF. The DNA of the CDR3 is TGTGCCAGCAGTTTTGGAGGTTCGGATACGCAGTATTTT.

The chain links TRBV7-2 to TRBJ2-3; 9 bases align to TRBD2. Germline lookup yields CDR1 SGHTA and CDR2 FQGNSA. With 6 bases clipped from V and 6 bases from J, the junction kept 16 bases outside the gene matches. CDR3 size: 17 residues. Here the CDR3 DNA reads TGTGCCAGCAGACCCGGGGGTTCGCGGGGGGGCCCGGATACGCAGTATTTT. Its translation is CASRPGGSRGGPDTQYF.

The rearrangement links TRBV5-1 to TRBJ1-1; possibly TRBD1 for D (6 bases). Between the trimmed V and J ends, which lost 4 bases and 6 bases, there was a span of 13 bases. Germline V CDR1 and CDR2: SGHRS, YFSETQ. The CDR3 extends over 13 amino acids. The DNA of the CDR3 is TGCGCCAGCAGCCTCTTACAGGGCGCTGAAGCTTTCTTT. It yields the protein CASSLLQGAEAFF.

The gene calls are TRBV19 and TRBJ1-1, with 8 bases lining up with TRBD1. V lost 8 bases, J lost 1 base, and 6 bases stayed unmatched. The CDR3 runs 14 residues. In germline, CDR1 is LNHDA, CDR2 SQIVND (reference sequence). The CDR3, as DNA: TGTGCCAGTCGAAAGACAGGGGAGAACACTGAAGCTTTCTTT. The encoded protein is CASRKTGENTEAFF.

This chain links TRBV9 with TRBJ1-6; possibly TRBD1 for D (6 bases). The germline V and J ends were trimmed by 2 bases and 8 bases, with 11 bases remaining between them. From germline, CDR1 is SGDLS and CDR2 YYNGEE. This CDR3 has 14 residues. CDR3: CASSVGAFDSPLHF. The CDR3 DNA sequence: TGTGCCAGCAGCGTGGGGGCATTTGATTCACCCCTCCACTTT.

V gene TRBV4-1 combines with J gene TRBJ2-2, with 11 bases lining up with TRBD1. Germline assignment: CDR1 MGHRA and CDR2 YSYEKL. Losses at the gene ends were 3 bases for V and 7 bases for J; bases not matched to a gene: 4. The CDR3 runs to 15 residues. The CDR3 sequence: CASSHGQGASGELFF. As DNA, the CDR3 is TGCGCCAGCAGCCACGGACAGGGGGCAAGCGGGGAGCTGTTTTTT.

The J gene is TRBJ1-3, the V gene TRBV9; perhaps TRBD1 as D (6 bases). Trimming took 2 bases from V and 0 from J, leaving 9 bases between them. Germline assignment: CDR1 SGDLS and CDR2 YYNGEE. The CDR3 totals 15 residues. The CDR3 DNA follows: TGTGCCAGCAGCGTTGGACAGCCCTCTGGAAACACCATATATTTT. Translating it yields CASSVGQPSGNTIYF.

This sequence joins TRBV7-9 and TRBJ2-3; maybe TRBD1 (6 bases). The CDR3 has 14 amino acids. V was trimmed by 11 bases and J by 2 bases, leaving 17 bases between them. The germline gives CDR1 SEHNR, CDR2 FQNEAQ (reference sequence). CDR3 sequence: CAVKGQLYTDTQYF. CDR3 in DNA: TGTGCCGTCAAAGGACAGTTATACACAGATACGCAGTATTTT.

The chain has TRBV18 and TRBJ2-3; tentatively, D is TRBD1 (6 bases). The germline V gene encodes CDR1 KGHSH and CDR2 LQKENI. With 3 bases removed from V and 3 bases from J, the gap between germline ends came to 25 bases. This CDR3 contains 19 residues. CDR3 in DNA: TGTGCCAGCTCACCTTCCCCGGGAAGTAGGGCAGGGGATACAGATACGCAGTATTTT. It codes for CASSPSPGSRAGDTDTQYF.

This clone was found once. The chain carries TRBV3-1 (or the pseudogene TRBV3-2) and TRBJ1-4; TRBD1 agrees at 9 bases. CDR1 and CDR2 from the germline V gene are LGHDT and YNNKEL (reference sequence). The V segment lost 3 bases and the J segment 8 bases; nucleotides outside the gene matches: 13. The CDR3 has 17 amino acids. The CDR3 coding sequence is TGTGCCAGCAGCCAGTTCGCCAAACAGGGGGCGGTAGAAAAACTGTTTTTT. Protein product: CASSQFAKQGAVEKLFF.

For this clone: The same CDR3 also results from other DNA sequences found in this sample. The chain has TRBV12-3 or TRBV12-4 and TRBJ1-1, with D unresolved. The V end lost 5 bases, the J end lost 0 bases, and 4 bases lay between the germline ends. The CDR3 has 12 residues. CDR3 nucleotides: TGTGCCAGCAGTCTTATGAACACTGAAGCTTTCTTT. This gives the protein CASSLMNTEAFF.

This clone appeared a single time. V and J are TRBV15 and TRBJ1-2; D is unclear. V lost 0 bases and J 6 bases, leaving 17 bases between the germline ends. The CDR3 has 16 residues. Germline CDR1 LNHNV, CDR2 YYDKDF (reference sequence). CDR3 nucleotide sequence: TGTGCCACCAGCAGAGACGTGGCACCCCCTCTGGATGGCTACACCTTC. Amino acid sequence: CATSRDVAPPLDGYTF.

This clone is a singleton in its sample. The rearrangement links TRBV19 to TRBJ1-6; unclear D gene. Germline lookup yields CDR1 LNHDA and CDR2 SQIVND (reference sequence). The CDR3 sequence is 18 residues long. Trimming stripped 8 bases from V and 0 bases from J, with 20 bases between. The CDR3 protein is CASGIGYRLDSYNSPLHF. CDR3 in DNA: TGTGCCAGTGGAATTGGGTATCGACTGGACTCCTATAATTCACCCCTCCACTTT.

V usage is TRBV5-5 and J usage is TRBJ1-2; D is possibly TRBD1 (6 bases). V lost 0 bases and J 7 bases, leaving 10 bases between the germline ends. Looked up from germline, CDR1 is SGHKS and CDR2 is YYEKEE (reference sequence). The CDR3 has 13 residues. This CDR3 reads CASSLDTGFGYTF. The CDR3 coding sequence is TGTGCCAGCAGCTTGGATACAGGGTTTGGCTACACCTTC.

The chain joins TRBV18 to TRBJ1-3; D gene ambiguous. The CDR3 spans 15 residues. From germline, CDR1 is KGHSH and CDR2 LQKENI. V lost 4 bases and J lost 4, with 14 bases in between. The CDR3 DNA sequence: TGTGCCAGCTCACGCTCGAGGGCAGGAGGAAACACCATATATTTT. Residues: CASSRSRAGGNTIYF.

This clone appeared a single time. The chain combines TRBV2 with TRBJ1-2; 7 nucleotides align to TRBD1. The germline V gene has CDR1 SNHLY and CDR2 FYNNEI. J lost 4 bases, V lost 10 bases, and 9 bases had no gene match. CDR3 size: 13 residues. CDR3 nucleotides: TGTGCCACCCTTACCGGGACAGTCTATGGCTACACCTTC. This codes for CATLTGTVYGYTF.

The chain joins TRBV9 to TRBJ2-5; TRBD2 matches 8 bases. Germline values: CDR1 SGDLS, CDR2 YYNGEE. This CDR3 has 15 amino acids. Trimming at V came to 5 bases and at J to 5 bases, leaving 11 bases not matched to a gene. The CDR3: CASRPSGGAGETQYF. The CDR3, as DNA: TGTGCCAGCAGGCCCTCCGGGGGGGCGGGGGAGACCCAGTACTTC.

The chain employs TRBV4-1 and TRBJ2-3; possibly TRBD2 for D (6 bases). V was pared by 3 bases and J by 1 base, with 8 bases between. CDR3 length: 14 amino acids. Germline V gene lookup returns CDR1 MGHRA and CDR2 YSYEKL. The DNA of the CDR3 is TGCGCCAGCAGCCAGGGACTGCGCACAGATACGCAGTATTTT. It encodes CASSQGLRTDTQYF.

The J gene is TRBJ1-1, the V gene TRBV5-1, with D perhaps TRBD1 (5 bases). Between the trimmed V and J ends, which lost 7 bases and 1 base, there was a span of 20 bases. The germline V gene encodes CDR1 SGHRS and CDR2 YFSETQ. The CDR3 consists of 16 residues. CDR3 residues: CASLRAPRRTNTEAFF. CDR3 DNA: TGCGCCAGCCTCAGGGCCCCTCGGAGAACGAACACTGAAGCTTTCTTT.

The chain links TRBV9 to TRBJ2-7, with 7 bases aligning to TRBD1. Germline V CDR1 and CDR2: SGDLS, YYNGEE. The V segment lost 0 bases and the J segment 0 bases; nucleotides outside the gene matches: 3. The CDR3 consists of 15 residues. CDR3: CASSVGDSRSYEQYF. The CDR3 region has the DNA TGTGCCAGCAGCGTAGGGGACAGCCGCTCCTACGAGCAGTACTTC.

The rearrangement joins TRBV29-1 to TRBJ1-2; 9 nucleotides agree with TRBD1. CDR1 SQVTM and CDR2 ANQGSEA come from the germline V gene. The CDR3 runs 12 residues. The CDR3: CRGGDRVNGYTF. The CDR3 DNA sequence: TGCAGGGGAGGGGACAGGGTAAATGGCTACACCTTC. Full variable domain (remainder filled in from reference TRBV29-1 and TRBJ1-2): SAVISQKPSRDICQRGTSLTIQCQVDSQVTMMFWYRQQPGQSLTLIATANQGSEATYESGFVIDKFPISRPNLTFSTLTVSNMSPEDSSIYLCRGGDRVNGYTFGSGTRLTVV.

The V and J genes are TRBV6-6 and TRBJ1-6, with D unresolved. The CDR3 is 16 amino acids. Deletions cut 1 base from V and 4 bases from J, with 11 bases between. CDR1 is MNHNY and CDR2 is SVGAGI in the germline V gene (reference sequence). In DNA form, the CDR3 reads TGTGCCAGCAGTTACTTGGCGGAAGTGTATAATTCACCCCTCCACTTT. It is translated as CASSYLAEVYNSPLHF.

CDR3 residues: CASSLAPRLAGTDTQYF. The CDR3 region has the DNA TGTGCCAGCAGCTTAGCGCCGAGGCTAGCGGGCACAGATACGCAGTATTTT. The chain is built from TRBV7-2 and TRBJ2-3, with 7 bases aligning to TRBD2. V gave up 0 bases and J gave up 1 base; unmatched junction bases: 7. CDR1 and CDR2 (germline): SGHTA, FQGNSA. This CDR3 has 17 amino acids.

CDR3 in amino acids: CAWSVPGTYEQYF. For the CDR3, the DNA is TGTGCCTGGAGTGTACCGGGAACATACGAGCAGTACTTC. The gene calls are TRBV30 and TRBJ2-7; possibly TRBD2 for D (5 bases). V lost 0 bases and J lost 4, with 10 bases in between. CDR1 and CDR2 (germline): GTSNPN, SVGIG (reference sequence). The CDR3 consists of 13 residues.

The J gene is TRBJ1-3, the V gene TRBV5-8; 7 positions match TRBD1. CDR3 size: 14 residues. The germline gives CDR1 SGHTS, CDR2 YDEGEE. With 2 bases clipped from V and 4 bases from J, the junction kept 3 bases outside the gene matches. The CDR3 sequence is CASSLGTAGNTIYF. DNA of the CDR3: TGTGCCAGCAGCTTAGGGACAGCCGGAAACACCATATATTTT.

This clone was seen only once. This chain uses TRBV7-6 with TRBJ2-7, with 9 positions matching TRBD2. CDR3 size: 15 residues. The V gene's germline CDR1 is SGHVS and CDR2 FNYEAQ. Trimming removed 2 bases from V and 5 bases from J; junction bases left unmatched: 7. The CDR3 nucleotides read TGTGCCAGCAGCTTAACCGCGGGGGGGTTTAACGAGCAGTACTTC. It specifies CASSLTAGGFNEQYF.